The T cell receptor (beta chain) described here comes from a study of neurological immune-mediated disorders. Points from the study as a whole: No CDR3 amino acid sequences were shared by expanded clones across subjects, suggesting private repertoires in all groups. The most TCR clonal expansion was seen in HTLV-1-associated myelopathy, and the least was seen in multiple sclerosis, which fell below healthy controls.

By 5'RACE with 10-nucleotide random UMIs, the cDNA was made. TCRdb itself ran the 5' RACE reads through MiXCR, one entry per CDR3 protein. The sample records about 57,000 distinct CDR3 sequences, approximately 11% being singletons. Unsorted libraries used 2 million PBMCs kept at -80 degrees C. This clonotype came up many times. Its antigen is not known. This TCR was sampled from a woman in her sixties or seventies with HTLV-1-associated myelopathy (HAM/TSP). The sequenced sample was PBMCs.

The CDR3 protein is CASSLVPTREQFF. Written as DNA, the CDR3 is TGTGCCAGCAGCTTAGTCCCTACGCGGGAGCAGTTCTTC. The chain couples TRBV7-2 to TRBJ2-1; D unclear. Deletions cut 1 base from V and 10 bases from J, with 11 bases between. Germline CDR1 SGHTA, CDR2 FQGNSA. The CDR3 is 13 amino acids.